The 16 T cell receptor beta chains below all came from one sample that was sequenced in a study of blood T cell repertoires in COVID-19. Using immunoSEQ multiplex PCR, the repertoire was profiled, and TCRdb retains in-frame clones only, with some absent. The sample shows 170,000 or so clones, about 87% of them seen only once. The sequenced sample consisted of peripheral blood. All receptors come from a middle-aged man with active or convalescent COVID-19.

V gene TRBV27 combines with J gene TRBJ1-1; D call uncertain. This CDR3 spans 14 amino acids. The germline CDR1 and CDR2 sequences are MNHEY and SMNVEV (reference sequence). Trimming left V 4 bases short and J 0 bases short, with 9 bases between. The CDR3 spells CASSSKRVNTEAFF. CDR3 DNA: TGTGCCAGCAGTTCCAAGCGGGTGAACACTGAAGCTTTCTTT.

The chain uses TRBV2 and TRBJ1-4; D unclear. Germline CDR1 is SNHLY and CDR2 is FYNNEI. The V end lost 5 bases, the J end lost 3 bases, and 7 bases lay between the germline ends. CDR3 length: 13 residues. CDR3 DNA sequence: TGTGCCAGCAGTCGAGAAGCTAATGAAAAACTGTTTTTT. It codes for CASSREANEKLFF.

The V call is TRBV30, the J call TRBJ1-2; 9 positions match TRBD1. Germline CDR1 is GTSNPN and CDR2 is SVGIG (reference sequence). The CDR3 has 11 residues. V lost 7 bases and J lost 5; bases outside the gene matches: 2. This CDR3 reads CAFGQGYGYTF. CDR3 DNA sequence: TGTGCCTTCGGACAGGGGTATGGCTACACCTTC.

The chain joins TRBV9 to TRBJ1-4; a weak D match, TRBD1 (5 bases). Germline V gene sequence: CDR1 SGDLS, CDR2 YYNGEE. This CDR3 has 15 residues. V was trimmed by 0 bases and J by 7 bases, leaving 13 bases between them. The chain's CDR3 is CASSVGRQNGEKLFF. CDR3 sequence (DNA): TGTGCCAGCAGCGTAGGAAGACAGAATGGTGAAAAACTGTTTTTT.

DNA of the CDR3: TGCGCCAGCAGCCACCGACTAGCGGGGACACTTACCTACGAGCAGTACTTC. Translating it yields CASSHRLAGTLTYEQYF. This sequence joins TRBV4-3 and TRBJ2-7; 11 nucleotides line up with TRBD2. Trimming at V came to 3 bases and at J to 2 bases, leaving 9 bases not matched to a gene. This CDR3 contains 17 residues. Germline loops: CDR1 LGHNA, CDR2 YSLEER.

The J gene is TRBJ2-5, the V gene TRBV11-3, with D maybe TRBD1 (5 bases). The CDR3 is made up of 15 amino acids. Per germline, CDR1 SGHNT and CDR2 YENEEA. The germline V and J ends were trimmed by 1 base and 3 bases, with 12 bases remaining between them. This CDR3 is CASSLGSLTEETQYF. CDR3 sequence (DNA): TGTGCCAGCAGCTTAGGTTCCCTGACAGAAGAGACCCAGTACTTC.

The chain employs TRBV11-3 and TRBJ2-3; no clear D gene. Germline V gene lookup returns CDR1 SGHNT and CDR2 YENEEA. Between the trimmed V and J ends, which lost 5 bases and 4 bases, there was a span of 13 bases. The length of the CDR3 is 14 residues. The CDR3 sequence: CASSQTPLSDTQYF. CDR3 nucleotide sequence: TGTGCCAGCAGCCAGACACCGTTGTCAGATACGCAGTATTTT.

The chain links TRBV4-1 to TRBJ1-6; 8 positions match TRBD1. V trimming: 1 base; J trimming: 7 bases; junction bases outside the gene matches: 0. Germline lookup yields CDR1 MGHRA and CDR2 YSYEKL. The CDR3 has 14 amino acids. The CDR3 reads CASSQGTGNSPLHF. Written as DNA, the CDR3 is TGCGCCAGCAGCCAAGGGACAGGGAATTCACCCCTCCACTTT.

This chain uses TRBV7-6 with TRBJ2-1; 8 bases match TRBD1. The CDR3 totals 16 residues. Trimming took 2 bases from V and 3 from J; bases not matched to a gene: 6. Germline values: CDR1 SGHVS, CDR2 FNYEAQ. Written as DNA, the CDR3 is TGTGCCAGCAGCTTATATCCACAGGGGGACTACAATGAGCAGTTCTTC. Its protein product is CASSLYPQGDYNEQFF.

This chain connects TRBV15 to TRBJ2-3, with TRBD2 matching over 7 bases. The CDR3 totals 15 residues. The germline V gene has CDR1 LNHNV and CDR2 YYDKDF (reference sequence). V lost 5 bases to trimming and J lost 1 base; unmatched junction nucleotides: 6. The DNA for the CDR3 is TGTGCCACCAGCGGGAGAGCGGGGCGCACAGATACGCAGTATTTT. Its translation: CATSGRAGRTDTQYF.

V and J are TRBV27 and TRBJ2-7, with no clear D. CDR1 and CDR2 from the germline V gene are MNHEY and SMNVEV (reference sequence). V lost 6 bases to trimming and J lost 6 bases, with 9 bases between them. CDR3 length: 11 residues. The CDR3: CASRFDTEQYF. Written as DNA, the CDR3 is TGTGCCAGCAGGTTCGACACCGAGCAGTACTTC.

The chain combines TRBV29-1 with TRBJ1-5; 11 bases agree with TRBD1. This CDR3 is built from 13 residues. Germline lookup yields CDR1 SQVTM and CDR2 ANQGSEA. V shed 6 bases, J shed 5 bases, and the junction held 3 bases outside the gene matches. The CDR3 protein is CSVGTGGDQPQHF. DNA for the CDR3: TGCAGCGTGGGGACAGGGGGGGATCAGCCCCAGCATTTT.

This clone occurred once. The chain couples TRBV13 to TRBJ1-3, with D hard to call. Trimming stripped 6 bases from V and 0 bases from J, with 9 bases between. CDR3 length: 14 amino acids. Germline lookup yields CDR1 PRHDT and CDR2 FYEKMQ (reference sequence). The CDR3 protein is CASRAVSSGNTIYF. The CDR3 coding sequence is TGTGCCAGCAGGGCAGTTTCCTCTGGAAACACCATATATTTT.

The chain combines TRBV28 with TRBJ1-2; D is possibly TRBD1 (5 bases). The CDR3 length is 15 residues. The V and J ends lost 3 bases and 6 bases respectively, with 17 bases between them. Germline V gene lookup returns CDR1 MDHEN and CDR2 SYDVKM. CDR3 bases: TGTGCCAGCAGTTTGACCCCGGGGGGATGGGATGGCTACACCTTC. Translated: CASSLTPGGWDGYTF.

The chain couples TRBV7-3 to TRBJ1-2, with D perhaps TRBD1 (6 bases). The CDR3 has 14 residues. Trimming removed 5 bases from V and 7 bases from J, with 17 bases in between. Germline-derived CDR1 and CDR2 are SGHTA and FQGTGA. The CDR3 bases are TGTGCCAGCAGCACTAACCAGGGGTCAGGTGGCTACACCTTC. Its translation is CASSTNQGSGGYTF.

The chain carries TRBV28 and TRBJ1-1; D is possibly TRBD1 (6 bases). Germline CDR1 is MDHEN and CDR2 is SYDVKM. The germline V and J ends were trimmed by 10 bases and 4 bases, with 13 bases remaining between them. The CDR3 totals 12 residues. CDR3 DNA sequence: TGTGCCACCGGTCCCAGGGGCACTGAAGCTTTCTTT. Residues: CATGPRGTEAFF.